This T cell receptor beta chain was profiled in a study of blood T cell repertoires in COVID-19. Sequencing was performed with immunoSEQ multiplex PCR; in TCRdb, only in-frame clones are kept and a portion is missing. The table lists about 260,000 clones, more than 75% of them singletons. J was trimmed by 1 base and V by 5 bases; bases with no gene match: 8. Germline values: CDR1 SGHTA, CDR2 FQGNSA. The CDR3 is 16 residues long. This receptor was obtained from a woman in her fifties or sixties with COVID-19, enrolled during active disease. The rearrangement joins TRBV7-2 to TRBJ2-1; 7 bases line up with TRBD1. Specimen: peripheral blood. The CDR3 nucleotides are TGTGCCAGCAGCCCGTGGGACAGTCCATCCTACAATGAGCAGTTCTTC. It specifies CASSPWDSPSYNEQFF. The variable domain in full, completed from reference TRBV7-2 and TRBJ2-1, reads GAGVSQSPSNKVTEKGKDVELRCDPISGHTALYWYRQSLGQGLEFLIYFQGNSAPDKSGLPSDRFSAERTGGSVSTLTIQRTQQEDSAVYLCASSPWDSPSYNEQFFGPGTRLTVL.